This is a list of T cell receptor beta chains from one sample in a study of blood T cell repertoires in COVID-19. The data were produced by immunoSEQ multiplex PCR, yet TCRdb's version contains in-frame clones alone and is incomplete. The sample carries some 55,000 clones, roughly 77% recorded once. Input material: peripheral blood. Receptors originate from a man in his sixties or seventies with active or convalescent COVID-19. Each CDR3 is given with its conserved first and last residue. The D gene is left open where the match is weak. Size tells how often a clone was seen (once, few, many) or the class of an expanded clone, and some rows leave it out.

>NA|TRBJ1-1|TRBV19|few
TGTGCCAGTGAACCCGAGAGGGGGGGCACTGAAGCTTTCTTT
CASEPERGGTEAFF
>NA|TRBJ2-2|TRBV28|once
TGTGCCAGCAGCCCGTACAGGGATTCCGGGGAGCTGTTTTTT
CASSPYRDSGELFF
>NA|TRBJ2-7|TRBV18|NA
TGTGCCAGCTCACCAGCGGGGGAGCAGTACTTC
CASSPAGEQYF
>NA|TRBJ1-6|TRBV19|once
TGTGCCAGTAGGACGGGAAATTATAATTCACCCCTCCACTTT
CASRTGNYNSPLHF
>TRBD1|TRBJ2-5|TRBV7-9|NA
TGTGCCAGCACCAAACAGGGGGCGCGGGAGACCCAGTACTTC
CASTKQGARETQYF
>NA|TRBJ1-1|TRBV6-4|few
TGTGCCAGCAGTGGACAGGCCAGTGGAGAAGCTTTCTTT
CASSGQASGEAFF
>NA|TRBJ2-7|TRBV6-2/TRBV6-3|few
TGTGCCAGCAGTCACAGACAGTTCTACGAGCAGTACTTC
CASSHRQFYEQYF
>TRBD1|TRBJ2-1|TRBV7-2|NA
TGTGCCAGCAGCTTCGACAGGGGTGAGAATGAGCAGTTCTTC
CASSFDRGENEQFF
>NA|TRBJ1-4|TRBV7-2|NA
TGTGCCAGCAGCTTAGTCGGGAGGGGGTTTGGGACTAATGAAAAACTGTTTTTT
CASSLVGRGFGTNEKLFF
>NA|TRBJ1-2|TRBV5-4|NA
TGTGCCAGCAGCTCTACGACACATAACTATGGCTACACCTTC
CASSSTTHNYGYTF
>TRBD2|TRBJ2-5|TRBV15|NA
TGTGCCACCAGCGCAAGGACTAGCGGTGGGGAGACCCAGTACTTC
CATSARTSGGETQYF